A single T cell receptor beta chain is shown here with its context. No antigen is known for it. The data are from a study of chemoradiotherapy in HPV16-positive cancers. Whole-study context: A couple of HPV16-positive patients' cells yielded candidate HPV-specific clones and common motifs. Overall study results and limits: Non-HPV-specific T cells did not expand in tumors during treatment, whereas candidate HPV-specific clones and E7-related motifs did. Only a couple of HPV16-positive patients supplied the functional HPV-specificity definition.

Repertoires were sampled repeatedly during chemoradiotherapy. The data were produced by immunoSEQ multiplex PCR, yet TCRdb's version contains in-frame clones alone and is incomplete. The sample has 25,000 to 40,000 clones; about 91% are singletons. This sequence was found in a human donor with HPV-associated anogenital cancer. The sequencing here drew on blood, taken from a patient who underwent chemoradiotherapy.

Here the CDR3 DNA reads TGTGCCTGGAGCGAGCGGGGGGCCCACACCGGGGAGCTGTTTTTT. Translated: CAWSERGAHTGELFF. This chain connects TRBV30 to TRBJ2-2, with 9 bases that match TRBD2. Germline values: CDR1 GTSNPN, CDR2 SVGIG (reference sequence). The CDR3 totals 15 residues. V was clipped by 3 bases and J by 3 bases; unmatched bases: 5.